This T cell receptor beta chain was found in a study of Ad26.COV2.S vaccination and SARS-CoV-2 variants (dated by TCRdb to about 2021). Background for the entire study: Donors in the vaccine arm were drawn from COV1001, a phase I-IIa trial of Ad26.COV2.S in healthy adults that was multicentre, randomized, double-blind and placebo-controlled. Blinding of investigators to trial group allocation was maintained during experiments and outcome assessment. A total of approximately 30 samples were included in the TCR-sequenced set, comprising some 20 Ad26.COV2.S vaccine recipients, 5 placebo recipients and 8 SARS-CoV-2 convalescent individuals. TCRbeta repertoire sequencing served as the tool for gauging how specific and how broad the SARS-CoV-2-reactive T cell receptors were following Ad26.COV2.S vaccination. Ad26.COV2.S was administered intramuscularly at a dose of 5x10^10 or 1x10^11 viral particles, either as one shot or as two shots given 56 days apart. Trial participants were randomized into five groups of five: low-dose or high-dose Ad26.COV2.S given once or twice, or placebo on both occasions.

What the study reported, not specific to this receptor: Ad26.COV2.S recipients had higher spike-specific TCR breadth than placebo recipients (P = 0.0014). The study was not powered to compare responses between vaccine doses or regimens. After vaccination, substantial breadth of spike-specific CD8+ and CD4+ T cell responses was reported. Vaccine and placebo recipients had similar non-spike TCR breadth, a finding consistent with the vaccine containing only spike. The authors noted that total T cell responses may have been underestimated by the TCR breadth and depth analyses.

With respect to this clone: Its antigen is not yet known. No base-level quality is on record; no much larger clone is a single base apart.

What this sample's treatment or condition label stands for: around 19 received Ad26.COV2.S at low or high dose, single or two shots; about 5 received placebo; per-sample allocation not given. For vaccine and placebo recipients, the sequenced repertoires came from samples collected on day 63 after the first injection. Between 29 July and 7 August 2020, Cohort 1b enrolled around 25 adults aged 18-55 years at one site in Boston, USA. Ad26.COV2.S consisted of a replication-incompetent adenovirus type 26 vector by which a prefusion-stabilized SARS-CoV-2 spike protein from the original Wuhan strain was expressed. The immunoSEQ Assay was used to sequence TCRbeta CDR3 regions. After extraction, genomic DNA underwent amplification by bias-controlled multiplex PCR, followed by high-throughput sequencing. On the authors' methods: To quantify the absolute abundance of each unique TCRbeta CDR3 region, sequences were collapsed and filtered. T cell fraction was estimated by normalizing TCRbeta template counts to usable DNA, which was measured by amplifying reference genes present in all nucleated cells. Repertoire TCRs were annotated as SARS-CoV-2-specific by exact matching of V gene, CDR3 amino acid sequence and J gene to a known reactive TCR set. MIRA supplied the reference SARS-CoV-2 TCR set, which was filtered for enrichment in COVID-19-positive ImmuneCODE repertoires so that public or cross-reactive TCRs were removed. Using the MIRA antigens, annotated TCRs were further analysed by specific ORF or by position within an ORF. Breadth was defined as annotated unique rearrangements over total unique productive rearrangements; depth was the summed frequency of those rearrangements. Group comparisons of TCR breadth used two-sided Wilcoxon rank-sum tests. The table comes from immuneACCESS by way of TCRdb, which keeps in-frame sequences with V and J called. Part of the clones is missing from these tables; in studies checked, under half for an unresolved V gene and the rest for unknown reasons. The D gene and trimming were derived from the DNA, and the V and J assignments and clone size from that table. The sample table contains about 410,000 clones; only one count was recorded for about 90% of them. The leading ten clones occupy less than 2% of the sample.

The germline V gene yields LGHNA for CDR1 and YSLEER for CDR2. Cut back by 1 base and 4 bases, the V and J ends lie 11 bases apart. The CDR3 runs 16 residues from the cysteine to the phenylalanine. This entry keeps only the CDR3 DNA: 48 bases, framed from base 1. Sequences were derived from peripheral blood, sampled in a trial of Ad26.COV2.S vaccine versus placebo. This receptor was taken from a person between 18 and 65 years old who received the Ad26.COV2.S COVID-19 vaccine or a placebo. Rearrangement joined TRBV4-3 to TRBJ1-6, with no D gene named confidently. DNA sequence: TGCGCCAGCAGCCAAGCGAACAGTGCGTATAATTCACCCCTCCACTTT. Its protein product is CASSQANSAYNSPLHF.